These T cell receptor beta chains were read from a single sample in a study of graft-versus-host responses after intestinal transplantation. Measured with immunoSEQ multiplex PCR; TCRdb has only the in-frame clones, and not every one. The sample contains about 50,000 clones, over 90% of which appear only once. These receptors' antigens are unknown. This sample comprised unstimulated CD4+ T cells sorted from spleen or lymph node cells, obtained before transplant. All receptors come from a human donor who was the organ donor for an intestinal transplant. CDR3s include the opening cysteine and the closing phenylalanine or tryptophan. D genes are given only for firm matches. The size field is filled for only some rows; it gives once, few, many or a size class.

J | V | D | size | DNA | CDR3
TRBJ2-1 | TRBV7-8 | TRBD2 | . | TGTGCCAGCAGCCAACGAGGACTAGCCGCCTACAATGAGCAGTTCTTC | CASSQRGLAAYNEQFF
TRBJ2-7 | TRBV19 | TRBD1 | . | TGTGCCAGTACCCTCTCCGGGACAGGGTTGATGGGGGAGCAGTACTTC | CASTLSGTGLMGEQYF
TRBJ1-3 | TRBV28 | . | . | TGTGCCAGCAGGCCCCTACCTTCCTACTCTGGAAACACCATATATTTT | CASRPLPSYSGNTIYF
TRBJ2-7 | TRBV28 | . | once | TGTGCCAGCAGTTTATTGCTTGGGTCCTACGAGCAGTACTTC | CASSLLLGSYEQYF
TRBJ1-1 | TRBV7-2 | TRBD1 | . | TGTGCCAGCAGCTTTGGGACAGCCTTGAACACTGAAGCTTTCTTT | CASSFGTALNTEAFF
TRBJ1-5 | TRBV2 | TRBD1 | . | TGTGCCAGCAGTCGACAGGGCATGAGGAATCAGCCCCAGCATTTT | CASSRQGMRNQPQHF
TRBJ2-7 | TRBV28 | . | . | TGTGCCAGCAGTTCCACCGGGACCGAATCCTACGAGCAGTACTTC | CASSSTGTESYEQYF
TRBJ2-7 | TRBV14 | . | . | TGTGCCAGCAGCCAACGCCAGGGAGGCATTTACGAGCAGTACTTC | CASSQRQGGIYEQYF
TRBJ2-1 | TRBV18 | TRBD2 | . | TGTGCCAGCTCACGGCCTAGGACTAGCGGGAGTTTTTCCTACAATGAGCAGTTCTTC | CASSRPRTSGSFSYNEQFF
TRBJ2-3 | TRBV7-2 | TRBD2 | . | TGTGCCAGCAGCTTTAAGCGGGGTGTTGGGTTCGATACGCAGTATTTT | CASSFKRGVGFDTQYF
TRBJ2-5 | TRBV5-4 | TRBD2 | . | TGTGCCAGCAGCTTTCAAAGCGGGAGGGGGCCAGAGACCCAGTACTTC | CASSFQSGRGPETQYF
TRBJ2-3 | TRBV6-6 | TRBD2 | . | TGTGCCAGCACCTTAATGGCGGGAGTGCCAGATACGCAGTATTTT | CASTLMAGVPDTQYF
TRBJ2-1 | TRBV10-3 | . | . | TGTGCCATCAGTGAGTGGCGGGGTGAGCAGTTCTTC | CAISEWRGEQFF
TRBJ2-1 | TRBV11-3 | TRBD2 | . | TGTGCCAGCAGCTTAGGGACTAGCGGCTACAATGAGCAGTTCTTC | CASSLGTSGYNEQFF
TRBJ2-7 | TRBV4-1 | TRBD2 | once | TGCGCCAGCAGCCAAATATGGAGCGAGACAGGGAGTCTAGCGGGGAGGTACTACGAGCAGTACTTC | CASSQIWSETGSLAGRYYEQYF
TRBJ2-7 | TRBV23-1 | TRBD1 | once | TGCGCCAGCAGTCGCCGGGACAGAGGATATGAGCAGTACTTC | CASSRRDRGYEQYF
TRBJ2-5 | TRBV9 | TRBD1 | . | TGTGCCAGCAGCGCAGGGGGCGCAGAGACCCAGTACTTC | CASSAGGAETQYF
TRBJ2-7 | TRBV11-3 | . | . | TGTGCCAGCAGCGAAACTGGTTACGAGCAGTACTTC | CASSETGYEQYF
TRBJ1-1 | TRBV6-1 | . | . | TGTGCCAGCACGGGGAGCACTGAAGCTTTCTTT | CASTGSTEAFF
TRBJ1-5 | TRBV19 | TRBD1 | once | TGTGCCAGTAGACCCCCGGGACAGGGCAATCAGCCCCAGCATTTT | CASRPPGQGNQPQHF
TRBJ2-5 | TRBV2 | . | . | TGTGCCAGCAGTGAAGGGTTGTTGGCGGCAGGGACCCAGTACTTC | CASSEGLLAAGTQYF
TRBJ2-3 | TRBV25-1 | . | few | TGTGCCAGCAGTGGGGGGGGGCAGGGCCCCACAGATACGCAGTATTTT | CASSGGGQGPTDTQYF
TRBJ2-3 | TRBV4-1 | . | . | TGCGCCAGCAGCCAAGCGCGAGGGGCGACAGATACGCAGTATTTT | CASSQARGATDTQYF
TRBJ2-2 | TRBV5-1 | . | . | TGCGCCAGCAGCCGGGTGGCAGGGCCCACCGGGGAGCTGTTTTTT | CASSRVAGPTGELFF
TRBJ2-1 | TRBV7-3 | TRBD2 | . | TGTGCCAGCAGCTCCCGGACTAGCCCTAATGAGCAGTTCTTC | CASSSRTSPNEQFF
TRBJ2-1 | TRBV14 | . | . | TGTGCCAGCAGCCAAGATCGGGGCATCGGGCAGTTCTTC | CASSQDRGIGQFF
TRBJ2-3 | TRBV7-6 | TRBD2 | . | TGTGCCAGCAGCCCGGGAGGAGGGTTCCCAGATACGCAGTATTTT | CASSPGGGFPDTQYF
TRBJ2-2 | TRBV30 | . | . | TGTGCCTGGAGTGTACGGAGGCTTACCGGGGAGCTGTTTTTT | CAWSVRRLTGELFF
TRBJ1-2 | TRBV7-9 | . | once | TGTGCCAGCAGCTTAGGGGCCGGGACCCCCAGGCGGGGCTACACCTTC | CASSLGAGTPRRGYTF